The 32 T cell receptor beta chains presented below share a single source sample, sequenced in a study of T cell responses to AZD1222 COVID-19 vaccine. Using immunoSEQ multiplex PCR, the repertoire was profiled, and TCRdb retains in-frame clones only, with some absent. The table has 140,000 to 150,000 clones, around nine tenths seen once; the top ten hold roughly 2.9%. Sample: peripheral blood, taken on day 0 of MenACWY control vaccination. The receptors derive from an adult in good health.

This chain uses TRBV7-9 with TRBJ2-2; D gene uncertain. Trimming removed 4 bases from V and 5 bases from J, with 8 bases in between. The CDR3 loop spans 13 amino acids. The germline CDR1 and CDR2 sequences are SEHNR and FQNEAQ (reference sequence). CDR3 DNA: TGTGCCAGCAGCTCCTCATCAACCGGGGAGCTGTTTTTT. It yields the protein CASSSSSTGELFF.

The J gene is TRBJ2-1, the V gene TRBV24-1, with TRBD2 as a possible D gene (5 bases). This CDR3 has 12 residues. With 6 bases removed from V and 8 bases from J, the gap between germline ends came to 10 bases. Germline values: CDR1 KGHDR, CDR2 SFDVKD. CDR3 in DNA: TGTGCCACCAGTTACGGGGTAGATGAGCAGTTCTTC. Its translation: CATSYGVDEQFF.

The chain uses TRBV4-1 and TRBJ1-1; 8 positions agree with TRBD1. This CDR3 region has 15 residues. Germline V gene lookup returns CDR1 MGHRA and CDR2 YSYEKL. The V segment lost 3 bases and the J segment 6 bases; nucleotides outside the gene matches: 9. CDR3 coding DNA: TGCGCCAGCAGCCATAGACAGGGGTTCTTCTCTGAAGCTTTCTTT. It specifies CASSHRQGFFSEAFF.

The table lists this clone with a count of one. V and J are TRBV28 and TRBJ1-2, with D unclear. The CDR3 totals 11 residues. The V and J ends lost 2 bases and 5 bases respectively, with 3 bases between them. The germline CDR1 and CDR2 sequences are MDHEN and SYDVKM. The CDR3 region has the DNA TGTGCCAGCAGTTTAGAGTATGGCTACACCTTC. Amino acid sequence: CASSLEYGYTF.

J is TRBJ1-1 and V is TRBV6-4; D not certain. Trimming took off 5 bases at V and 1 base at J, with 14 bases between the two ends. Germline values: CDR1 MRHNA, CDR2 SNTAGT. The CDR3 has 15 amino acids. The CDR3 loop is CASSRRAWGNTEAFF. The DNA for the CDR3 is TGTGCCAGCAGTCGGAGGGCCTGGGGGAACACTGAAGCTTTCTTT.

The CDR3 protein is CASSIDPQAREQFF. CDR3 DNA: TGTGCCAGTAGTATAGATCCCCAAGCGCGCGAGCAGTTCTTC. The rearrangement uses TRBV19 and TRBJ2-1; D not resolved. CDR1 is LNHDA, CDR2 SQIVND, per germline (reference sequence). The CDR3 covers 14 residues. Trimming left V 0 bases short and J 10 bases short, with 13 bases between.

V and J are TRBV4-2 and TRBJ1-5; a weak D match, TRBD1 (5 bases). V gave up 4 bases and J gave up 7 bases, with 14 bases separating them. Looked up from germline, CDR1 is LGHNA and CDR2 is YNFKEQ. The length of the CDR3 is 14 residues. CDR3 protein: CASSPGGNPQPQHF. The CDR3 coding sequence is TGTGCCAGCAGCCCGGGGGGGAATCCACAGCCCCAGCATTTT.

The chain has TRBV6-5 and TRBJ2-3; D remains unclear. This CDR3 is built from 14 residues. V was pared by 3 bases and J by 6 bases, with 13 bases between. From germline, CDR1 is MNHEY and CDR2 SVGAGI. CDR3: CASSYLTAADTQYF. The CDR3 bases are TGTGCCAGCAGTTATCTGACCGCCGCGGATACGCAGTATTTT.

V is TRBV19 and J is TRBJ2-2; D is possibly TRBD1 (5 bases). V gave up 4 bases and J gave up 4 bases, with 16 bases separating them. Germline V gene sequence: CDR1 LNHDA, CDR2 SQIVND (reference sequence). The CDR3 has 16 residues. CDR3 residues: CASSRGNLLGTGELFF. In nucleotides, the CDR3 is TGTGCCAGTAGTAGGGGCAATCTACTGGGCACCGGGGAGCTGTTTTTT.

This rearrangement joins TRBV6-5 to TRBJ1-3, with D perhaps TRBD1 (5 bases). Trimming stripped 0 bases from V and 3 bases from J, with 9 bases between. The CDR3 is 15 residues long. Germline loops: CDR1 MNHEY, CDR2 SVGAGI. The CDR3 DNA reads TGTGCCAGCAGTTACTCGCCGGGACGTGGAAACACCATATATTTT. Its protein product is CASSYSPGRGNTIYF.

The chain uses TRBV30 and TRBJ1-1; tentative D call: TRBD1 (5 bases). The CDR3 consists of 13 residues. V gave up 3 bases and J gave up 5 bases, with 13 bases separating them. From germline, CDR1 is GTSNPN and CDR2 SVGIG (reference sequence). The CDR3 sequence: CAWRRAGLTEAFF. Here the CDR3 DNA reads TGTGCCTGGAGACGGGCAGGGTTGACTGAAGCTTTCTTT.

This clone was found once. V gene TRBV7-2 combines with J gene TRBJ2-1; D is perhaps TRBD2 (5 bases). The CDR3 extends over 15 amino acids. Germline-derived CDR1 and CDR2 are SGHTA and FQGNSA. V was pared by 7 bases and J by 7 bases, with 20 bases between. CDR3 coding DNA: TGTGCCAGCACCCTAACCGGGGTGTTTGGGAATGAGCAGTTCTTC. Its protein is CASTLTGVFGNEQFF.

The chain uses TRBV3-1 (or the pseudogene TRBV3-2) and TRBJ2-1; D is uncertain. The V and J ends lost 11 bases and 14 bases respectively, with 10 bases between them. The CDR3 loop spans 8 amino acids. CDR1 is LGHDT, CDR2 YNNKEL, per germline (reference sequence). The CDR3 here is CACPPEFF. The CDR3 nucleotides are TGTGCCTGCCCACCGGAGTTCTTC.

The chain uses TRBV9 and TRBJ2-2; D ambiguous. The germline V gene encodes CDR1 SGDLS and CDR2 YYNGEE. The CDR3 totals 14 residues. Trimming cost V 2 bases and J 5 bases, with 10 bases left between them. The DNA for the CDR3 is TGTGCCAGCAGCGTTGATGGACGGACCGGGGAGCTGTTTTTT. This gives the protein CASSVDGRTGELFF.

This chain connects TRBV11-2 to TRBJ1-2; TRBD1 is a possible D gene (5 bases). The CDR3 is made up of 15 amino acids. The ends were cut back, 5 bases at V and 2 bases at J, with 15 bases in the middle. CDR1 SGHAT and CDR2 FQNNGV come from the germline V gene. CDR3 in DNA: TGTGCCAGCAGCCCGCGACACCGGGGCAACTATGGCTACACCTTC. As protein: CASSPRHRGNYGYTF.

The chain couples TRBV6-2 or TRBV6-3 to TRBJ1-2; 8 nucleotides match TRBD1. Germline V gene sequence: CDR1 MNHEY, CDR2 SVGEGT. Trimming at V came to 0 bases and at J to 4 bases, leaving 19 bases not matched to a gene. The CDR3 runs 20 residues. The CDR3 here is CASSYSPWGAGGIVGYGYTF. Written as DNA, the CDR3 is TGTGCCAGCAGTTACTCCCCCTGGGGGGCAGGGGGCATTGTTGGCTATGGCTACACCTTC.

CDR3 DNA: TGTGCCAGCAGCTCCTGGGGGAGGGGTAACTATGGCTACACCTTC. Amino acids: CASSSWGRGNYGYTF. The chain has TRBV13 and TRBJ1-2, with a possible D match to TRBD1 (5 bases). This CDR3 comprises 15 residues. CDR1 is PRHDT, CDR2 FYEKMQ, per germline (reference sequence). The V end lost 4 bases, the J end lost 1 base, and 13 bases lay between the germline ends.

DNA for the CDR3: TGCGCCAGCAGCCAAGCCCGACAGGTTAACTATGGCTACACCTTC. It specifies CASSQARQVNYGYTF. The V and J genes are TRBV4-1 and TRBJ1-2; D is perhaps TRBD1 (6 bases). This CDR3 is built from 15 residues. Germline lookup yields CDR1 MGHRA and CDR2 YSYEKL. Trimming removed 1 base at V and 1 base at J, with 10 bases between.

This clone is a singleton in its sample. This rearrangement joins TRBV5-1 to TRBJ2-1; TRBD2 matches at 13 bases. The V and J ends lost 5 bases and 7 bases, in that order; junction bases with no gene match: 0. Germline V gene data show CDR1 as SGHRS and CDR2 as YFSETQ. This CDR3 comprises 13 residues. The CDR3 region has the DNA TGCGCCAGCAGACTAGCGGGGGGGAATGAGCAGTTCTTC. Translated, it gives CASRLAGGNEQFF.

This rearrangement joins TRBV7-9 to TRBJ1-1, with TRBD1 as a possible D gene (5 bases). This CDR3 is 12 amino acids long. V lost 5 bases and J lost 9, with 13 bases in between. From germline, CDR1 is SEHNR and CDR2 FQNEAQ (reference sequence). CDR3 protein: CASSGDMGQAFF. The CDR3 nucleotides read TGTGCCAGCAGCGGGGATATGGGGCAAGCTTTCTTT.

The chain links TRBV6-5 to TRBJ2-7; the match to TRBD2 covers 12 bases. Trimming removed 0 bases from V and 3 bases from J; junction bases left unmatched: 3. There are 16 residues in the CDR3. Germline lookup yields CDR1 MNHEY and CDR2 SVGAGI. The CDR3 is CASSYSQTSGSYEQYF. CDR3 bases: TGTGCCAGCAGTTACTCTCAGACTAGCGGGAGCTACGAGCAGTACTTC.

This chain links TRBV12-5 with TRBJ1-4; no clear D. V was clipped by 6 bases and J by 0 bases, with 11 bases between them. Germline CDR1 LGHNT, CDR2 FRNRAP. The CDR3 covers 15 residues. In nucleotides, the CDR3 is TGTGCTAGTGGCCGTACGGGCGCAACTAATGAAAAACTGTTTTTT. This encodes CASGRTGATNEKLFF.

This clone was recorded a few times. This sequence joins TRBV6-2 or TRBV6-3 and TRBJ1-5; D is perhaps TRBD1 (5 bases). The CDR3 consists of 15 residues. Germline V gives CDR1 MNHEY, CDR2 SVGEGT. V dropped 2 bases and J dropped 1 base, with 9 bases sitting between them. The CDR3 coding sequence is TGTGCCAGCAGTTACCAGGGACTAAGCAATCAGCCCCAGCATTTT. It is translated as CASSYQGLSNQPQHF.

This clone was observed a single time. V usage is TRBV5-4 and J usage is TRBJ1-1; TRBD1 is a possible D gene (5 bases). The CDR3 totals 17 residues. The germline V gene encodes CDR1 SGHNT and CDR2 YYREEE (reference sequence). The germline V and J ends were trimmed by 0 bases and 5 bases, with 20 bases remaining between them. CDR3 residues: CASSLVWGYLVGTEAFF. For the CDR3, the DNA is TGTGCCAGCAGCTTGGTATGGGGGTATCTGGTTGGGACTGAAGCTTTCTTT.

The chain links TRBV7-9 to TRBJ1-3; the D is unclear. V dropped 1 base and J dropped 4 bases, with 11 bases sitting between them. Germline V gene sequence: CDR1 SEHNR, CDR2 FQNEAQ (reference sequence). CDR3 length: 15 residues. CDR3 coding DNA: TGTGCCAGCAGCTTAGTCGGGGTATCGGGAAACACCATATATTTT. It encodes CASSLVGVSGNTIYF.

The chain uses TRBV27 and TRBJ2-7; 10 positions agree with TRBD1. The V segment lost 6 bases and the J segment 2 bases; nucleotides outside the gene matches: 7. The CDR3 totals 15 residues. From germline, CDR1 is MNHEY and CDR2 SMNVEV (reference sequence). The CDR3 reads CASSDTGTGAYEQYF. DNA for the CDR3: TGTGCCAGCAGCGACACCGGGACAGGGGCCTACGAGCAGTACTTC.

The chain links TRBV5-1 to TRBJ1-1; D is possibly TRBD1 (6 bases). Between the trimmed V and J ends, which lost 0 bases and 1 base, there was a span of 10 bases. CDR3 length: 15 amino acids. Germline assignment: CDR1 SGHRS and CDR2 YFSETQ. As DNA, the CDR3 is TGCGCCAGCAGCTTGGCCGGGACAAGGAACACTGAAGCTTTCTTT. Protein: CASSLAGTRNTEAFF.

The chain couples TRBV6-1 to TRBJ1-5; D gene ambiguous. Germline assignment: CDR1 MNHNS and CDR2 SASEGT. Trimming took 1 base from V and 2 from J, leaving 12 bases between them. The CDR3 totals 16 residues. The CDR3 here is CASSEVPGIGNQPQHF. The CDR3 nucleotides are TGTGCCAGCAGTGAAGTGCCCGGTATAGGCAATCAGCCCCAGCATTTT.

The V call is TRBV27, the J call TRBJ1-1; D unresolved. The CDR3 sequence is 15 residues long. The germline V gene encodes CDR1 MNHEY and CDR2 SMNVEV (reference sequence). Trimming shortened V by 2 bases and J by 0 bases, and 10 bases separated the two germline ends. CDR3 sequence reads: CASSLAAELNTEAFF. Written as DNA, the CDR3 is TGTGCCAGCAGTTTAGCGGCAGAGCTGAACACTGAAGCTTTCTTT.

This clone was counted once. This chain uses TRBV7-6 with TRBJ2-2; D is ambiguous. V gave up 2 bases and J gave up 1 base, with 5 bases separating them. The germline V gene encodes CDR1 SGHVS and CDR2 FNYEAQ. CDR3 size: 14 residues. The CDR3: CASSLSQNTGELFF. In nucleotides, the CDR3 is TGTGCCAGCAGCTTAAGCCAGAACACCGGGGAGCTGTTTTTT.

This rearrangement joins TRBV25-1 to TRBJ2-7, with D tentatively TRBD2 (7 bases). V lost 5 bases, J lost 3 bases, and 17 bases lay in between. The germline V gene encodes CDR1 MGHDK and CDR2 SYGVNS. The CDR3 length is 15 residues. The CDR3 region is CASSKGGADVYEQYF. In DNA form, the CDR3 reads TGTGCCAGCAGTAAAGGGGGGGCGGATGTCTACGAGCAGTACTTC.

V is TRBV5-4 and J is TRBJ1-1; D is undetermined. The CDR3 is made up of 12 amino acids. V was cut by 3 bases and J by 4 bases, with 7 bases left in between. Germline V gene lookup returns CDR1 SGHNT and CDR2 YYREEE (reference sequence). CDR3 nucleotides: TGTGCCAGCAGCTCGACGGGCACTGAAGCTTTCTTT. Encoded protein: CASSSTGTEAFF.